This T cell receptor (beta chain) stems from a study of spatial heterogeneity in lung cancer. The wider study: Donation came from around 77 patients with untreated early-stage non-small cell lung cancer. Study-level points and caveats: Circulating ubiquitous expanded tumor TCRs were observed more frequently at resection than at follow-up.

The time point denotes: blood at routine non-recurrence follow-up after resection. Whole RNA came from tumor, nontumor lung or frozen PBMC and was sequenced without being sorted. CDR1 is DFQATT, CDR2 SNEGSKA, per germline (reference sequence). This CDR3 region has 15 residues. TCRdb re-derived calls from the 5' RACE reads in MiXCR, one entry per CDR3 protein. Among tens of thousands of distinct CDR3 sequences listed, 10% to 15% were seen once. The sample holds many counts of this clonotype. What it binds is not known. A read error may produce the germline difference seen at one junction end. This specimen was PBMCs, taken at follow-up. The chain has TRBV20-1 and TRBJ1-1; 9 bases line up with TRBD1. The sequence was obtained from a male donor with early-stage non-small cell lung cancer. The CDR3 is CSARVQGQGDAEAFF. CDR3 in DNA: TGCAGTGCCAGAGTACAGGGACAGGGAGACGCTGAAGCTTTCTTT.